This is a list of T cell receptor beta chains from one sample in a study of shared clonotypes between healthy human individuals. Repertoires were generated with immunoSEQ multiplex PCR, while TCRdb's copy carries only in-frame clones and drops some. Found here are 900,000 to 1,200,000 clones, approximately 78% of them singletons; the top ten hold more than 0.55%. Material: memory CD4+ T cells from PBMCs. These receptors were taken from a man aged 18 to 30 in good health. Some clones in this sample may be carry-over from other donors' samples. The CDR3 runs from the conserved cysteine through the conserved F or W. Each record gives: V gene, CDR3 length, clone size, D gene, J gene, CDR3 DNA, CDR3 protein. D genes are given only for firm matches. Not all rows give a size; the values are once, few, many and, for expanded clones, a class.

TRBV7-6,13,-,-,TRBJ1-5,TGTGCCAGCAGCTTGGGGAACAATCAGCCCCAGCATTTT,CASSLGNNQPQHF
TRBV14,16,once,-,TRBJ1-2,TGTGCCAGCAGCCCTAGTACAGGCCCTTCTAACTATGGCTACACCTTC,CASSPSTGPSNYGYTF
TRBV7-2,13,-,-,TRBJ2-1,TGTGCCAGCAGGGTGACCTCTTCACCTGAGCAGTTCTTC,CASRVTSSPEQFF
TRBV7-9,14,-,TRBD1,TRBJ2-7,TGTGCCAGCAGCTTAGGATGGGACAGGCACCAGCAGTACTTC,CASSLGWDRHQQYF
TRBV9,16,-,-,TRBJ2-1,TGTGCCAGCAGCGTCGACGGGATCAGCTCCTACAATGAGCAGTTCTTC,CASSVDGISSYNEQFF
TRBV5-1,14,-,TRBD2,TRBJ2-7,TGCGCCAGCAGCTGGACTAGCGGGACCCACGAGCAGTACTTC,CASSWTSGTHEQYF
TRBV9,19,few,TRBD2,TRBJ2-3,TGTGCCAGCAGCACTACCTTCAGGACTAGCGGGAGTTTCGGAGATACGCAGTATTTT,CASSTTFRTSGSFGDTQYF
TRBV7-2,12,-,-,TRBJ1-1,TGTGCCAGCAGCTTAGGGGGTCCTGAAGCTTTCTTT,CASSLGGPEAFF
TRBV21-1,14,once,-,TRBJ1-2,TGTGCCAGCAGCGCGGAAGACAGGGATTATGGCTACACCTTC,CASSAEDRDYGYTF
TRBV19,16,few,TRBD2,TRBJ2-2,TGTGCCAGTAACTCAGTGGCTAGCGGCGCCACCGGGGAGCTGTTTTTT,CASNSVASGATGELFF
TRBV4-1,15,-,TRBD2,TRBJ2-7,TGCGCCAGCAGCCAAATAGCGGGCTTCTCCTACGAGCAGTACTTC,CASSQIAGFSYEQYF
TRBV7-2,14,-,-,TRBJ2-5,TGTGCCAGCAGCTTAGACCGGGGGACACAGACCCAGTACTTC,CASSLDRGTQTQYF
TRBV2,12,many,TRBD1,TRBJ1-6,TGTGCCAGCCAGGGACAGCAGCCACCCCTCCACTTT,CASQGQQPPLHF
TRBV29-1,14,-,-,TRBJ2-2,TGCAGCGTTGTCAGGGGAGTAGATACCGGGGAGCTGTTTTTT,CSVVRGVDTGELFF
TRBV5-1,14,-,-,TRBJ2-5,TGCGCCAGCAGCTTGGAGGGGGGAGGAGAGACCCAGTACTTC,CASSLEGGGETQYF
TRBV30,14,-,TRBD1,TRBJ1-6,TGTGCCTGGAGTATAGGGACAGCTAATTCACCCCTCCACTTT,CAWSIGTANSPLHF
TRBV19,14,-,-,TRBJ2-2,TGTGCCAGTAGTACCGGGAGAGGCACCGGGGAGCTGTTTTTT,CASSTGRGTGELFF
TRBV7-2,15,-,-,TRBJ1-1,TGTGCCAGCAGCTTAGGGGTCGGCATGAACACTGAAGCTTTCTTT,CASSLGVGMNTEAFF
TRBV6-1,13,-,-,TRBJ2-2,TGTGCCAGCACCCTATGGGGGACCGGGGAGCTGTTTTTT,CASTLWGTGELFF
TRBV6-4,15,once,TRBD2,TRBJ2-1,TGTGCCAGCACTGAACTAGCGGGAGGGCCCGGTGAGCAGTTCTTC,CASTELAGGPGEQFF
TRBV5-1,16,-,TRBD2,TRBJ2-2,TGCGCCAGCAGCTTGGCGGGACTAGCGGCACTCGGGGAGCTGTTTTTT,CASSLAGLAALGELFF
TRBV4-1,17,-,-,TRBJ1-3,TGCGCCAGCAGCCAAGAAGGTCCCGGGGGTTCCAGAAACACCATATATTTT,CASSQEGPGGSRNTIYF
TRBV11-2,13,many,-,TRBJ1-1,TGTGCCAGCAGCTTAACAGGCAGGACTGAAGCTTTCTTT,CASSLTGRTEAFF
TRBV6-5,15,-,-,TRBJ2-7,TGTGCCAGCAGTTACTCGGGCTCTCCCTCCTACGAGCAGTACTTC,CASSYSGSPSYEQYF
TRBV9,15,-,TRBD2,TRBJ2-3,TGTGCCAGCAGCCCTAGCGGGAGGGCCACAGATACGCAGTATTTT,CASSPSGRATDTQYF
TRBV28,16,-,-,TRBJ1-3,TGTGCCAGCAGTTTACCCCGCGAGGTCTCTGGAAACACCATATATTTT,CASSLPREVSGNTIYF
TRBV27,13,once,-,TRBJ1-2,TGTGCCAGCAGTTTCGAGGGGCACTATGGCTACACCTTC,CASSFEGHYGYTF
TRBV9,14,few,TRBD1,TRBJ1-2,TGTGCCAGCAGCGTCCAGGGGGCGCGAGAAGGCTACACCTTC,CASSVQGAREGYTF
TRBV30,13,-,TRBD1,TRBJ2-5,TGTGCCTGGCAACCTACAGGGGAAGAGACCCAGTACTTC,CAWQPTGEETQYF
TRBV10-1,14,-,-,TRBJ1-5,TGCGCCAGCAGTGAGGAGGGACGGGGACAGCCCCAGCATTTT,CASSEEGRGQPQHF
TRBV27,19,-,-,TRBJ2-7,TGTGCCAGCAGTTTATCGAGATTTTGGGGGGGGCGCGGGTCGTCCGAGCAGTACTTC,CASSLSRFWGGRGSSEQYF
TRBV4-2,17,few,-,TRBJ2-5,TGTGCCAGCAGCCACCCGACAGCCACTAGGGGGGGGGAGACCCAGTACTTC,CASSHPTATRGGETQYF
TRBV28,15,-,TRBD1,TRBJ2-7,TGTGCCAGCAGCCAACCGGGACAGGGGTCCTACGAGCAGTACTTC,CASSQPGQGSYEQYF
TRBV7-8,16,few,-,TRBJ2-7,TGTGCCAGCAGCTTAGTAGCAGGGCGACCAACCTACGAGCAGTACTTC,CASSLVAGRPTYEQYF
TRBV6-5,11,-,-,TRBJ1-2,TGTGCCAGCAGTGGGGAGGATGGCTACACCTTC,CASSGEDGYTF
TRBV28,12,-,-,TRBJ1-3,TGTGCCAGCAATGGCAGGGGAAACACCATATATTTT,CASNGRGNTIYF
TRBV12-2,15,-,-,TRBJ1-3,TGTGCAAGTCGCTCCCCCGGGGAGTCTGGAAACACCATATATTTT,CASRSPGESGNTIYF
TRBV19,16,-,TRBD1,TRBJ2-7,TGTGCCAGTAGTCTCCGTCGGGGACAGGGCCCCTACGAGCAGTACTTC,CASSLRRGQGPYEQYF
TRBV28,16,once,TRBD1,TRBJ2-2,TGTGCCAGCAGTCGCTTGGGACAGGGAGGAACCGGGGAGCTGTTTTTT,CASSRLGQGGTGELFF
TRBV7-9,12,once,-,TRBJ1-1,TGTGCCAGCAGCTTGGGCCGGGGAGGGGCTTTCTTT,CASSLGRGGAFF